This T cell receptor beta chain comes out of a study of shared clonotypes between healthy human individuals. The CDR3 runs 18 residues. Looked up from germline, CDR1 is LNHDA and CDR2 is SQIVND (reference sequence). The V end was cut by 4 bases, the J end by 3 bases, with 22 bases between. Measured with immunoSEQ multiplex PCR; TCRdb has only the in-frame clones, and not every one. Among about 2,200,000 clones listed, 90% to 95% were seen once. The naive CD8 population came from CD45RO-negative cells selected for CCR7, without terminally differentiated effector memory CD45RA+ cells. V usage is TRBV19 and J usage is TRBJ1-5, with a weak D call TRBD1 (5 bases). Material for sequencing was naive CD8+ T cells from PBMCs. The TCR was taken from a man younger than 35 in good health. Some clones in this sample may be carry-over from other donors' samples. CDR3 coding DNA: TGTGCCAGTAGTACCCTGGCCTGGGGGTCCGAGGACAATCAGCCCCAGCATTTT. Translated: CASSTLAWGSEDNQPQHF. Filled out from reference TRBV19 and TRBJ1-5, the complete variable domain reads DGGITQSPKYLFRKEGQNVTLSCEQNLNHDAMYWYRQDPGQGLRLIYYSQIVNDFQKGDIAEGYSVSREKKESFPLTVTSAQKNPTAFYLCASSTLAWGSEDNQPQHFGDGTRLSIL.